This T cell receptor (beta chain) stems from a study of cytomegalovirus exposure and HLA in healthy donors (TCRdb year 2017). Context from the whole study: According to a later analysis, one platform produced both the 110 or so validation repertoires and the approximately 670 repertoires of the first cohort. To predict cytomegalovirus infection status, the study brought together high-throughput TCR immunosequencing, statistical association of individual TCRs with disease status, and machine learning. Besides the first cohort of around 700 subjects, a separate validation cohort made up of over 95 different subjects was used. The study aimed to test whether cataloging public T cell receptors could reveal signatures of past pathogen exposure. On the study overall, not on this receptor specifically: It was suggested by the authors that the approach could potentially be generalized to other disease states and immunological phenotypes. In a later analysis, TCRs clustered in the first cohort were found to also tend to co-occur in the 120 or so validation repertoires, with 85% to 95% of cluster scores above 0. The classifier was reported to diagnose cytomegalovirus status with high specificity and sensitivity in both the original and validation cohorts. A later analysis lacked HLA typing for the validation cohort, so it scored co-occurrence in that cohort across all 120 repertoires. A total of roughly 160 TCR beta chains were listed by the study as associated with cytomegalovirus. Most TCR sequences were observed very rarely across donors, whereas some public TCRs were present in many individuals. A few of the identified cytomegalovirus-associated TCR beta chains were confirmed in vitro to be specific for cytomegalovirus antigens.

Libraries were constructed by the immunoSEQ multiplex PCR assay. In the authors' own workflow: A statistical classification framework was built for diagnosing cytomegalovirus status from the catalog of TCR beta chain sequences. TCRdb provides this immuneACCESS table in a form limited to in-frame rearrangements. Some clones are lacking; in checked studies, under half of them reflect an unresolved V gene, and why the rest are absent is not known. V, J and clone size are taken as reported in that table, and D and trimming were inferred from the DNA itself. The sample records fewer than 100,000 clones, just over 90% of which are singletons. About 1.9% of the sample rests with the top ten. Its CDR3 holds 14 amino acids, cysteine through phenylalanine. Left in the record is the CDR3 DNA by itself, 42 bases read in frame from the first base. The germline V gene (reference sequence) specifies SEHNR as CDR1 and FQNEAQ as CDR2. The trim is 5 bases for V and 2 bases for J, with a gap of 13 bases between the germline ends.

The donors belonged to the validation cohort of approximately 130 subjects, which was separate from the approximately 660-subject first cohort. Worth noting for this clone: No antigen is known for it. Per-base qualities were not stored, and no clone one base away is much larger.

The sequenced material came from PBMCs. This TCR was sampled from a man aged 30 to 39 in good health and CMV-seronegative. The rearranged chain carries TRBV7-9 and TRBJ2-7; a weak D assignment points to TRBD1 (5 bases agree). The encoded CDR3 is CASSPSGHPYEQYF. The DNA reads TGTGCCAGCAGCCCCTCAGGGCATCCCTACGAGCAGTACTTC. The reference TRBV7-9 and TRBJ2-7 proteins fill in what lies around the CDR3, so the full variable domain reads DTGVSQNPRHKITKRGQNVTFRCDPISEHNRLYWYRQTLGQGPEFLTYFQNEAQLEKSRLLSDRFSAERPKGSFSTLEIQRTEQGDSAMYLCASSPSGHPYEQYFGPGTRLTVT.